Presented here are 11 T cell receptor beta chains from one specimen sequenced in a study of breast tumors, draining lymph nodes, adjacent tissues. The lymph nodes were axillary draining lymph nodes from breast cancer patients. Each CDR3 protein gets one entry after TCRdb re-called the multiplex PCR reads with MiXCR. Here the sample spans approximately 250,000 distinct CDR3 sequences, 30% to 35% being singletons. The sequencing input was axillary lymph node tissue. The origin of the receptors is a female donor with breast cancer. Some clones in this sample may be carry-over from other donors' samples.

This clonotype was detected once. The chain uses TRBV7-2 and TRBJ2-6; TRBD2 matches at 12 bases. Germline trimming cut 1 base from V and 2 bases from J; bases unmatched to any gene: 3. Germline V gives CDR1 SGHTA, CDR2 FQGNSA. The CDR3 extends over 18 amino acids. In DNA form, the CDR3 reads TGTGCCAGCAGCTTAGGGCCTAGCGGGGGGGCTGGGGCCAACGTCCTGACTTTC. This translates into CASSLGPSGGAGANVLTF.

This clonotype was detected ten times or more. This CDR3 is CASSLEAVQGLQETQYF. The CDR3 bases are TGTGCCAGCAGCTTGGAAGCGGTGCAGGGGCTCCAAGAGACCCAGTACTTC. The V gene is TRBV5-8, the J gene TRBJ2-5, with a tentative D call TRBD1 (6 bases). CDR3 length: 17 amino acids. From germline, CDR1 is SGHTS and CDR2 YDEGEE. The V and J ends lost 0 bases and 1 base respectively, with 16 bases between them.

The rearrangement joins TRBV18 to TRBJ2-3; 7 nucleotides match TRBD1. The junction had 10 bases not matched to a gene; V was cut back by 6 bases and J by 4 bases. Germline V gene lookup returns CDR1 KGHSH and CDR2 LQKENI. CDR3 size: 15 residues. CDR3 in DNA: TGTGCCAGCTCCGAGGGGGCGCCGGGGTCAGATACGCAGTATTTT. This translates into CASSEGAPGSDTQYF. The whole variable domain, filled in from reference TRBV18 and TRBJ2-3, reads NAGVMQNPRHLVRRRGQEARLRCSPMKGHSHVYWYRQLPEEGLKFMVYLQKENIIDESGMPKERFSAEFPKEGPSILRIQQVVRGDSAAYFCASSEGAPGSDTQYFGPGTRLTVL.

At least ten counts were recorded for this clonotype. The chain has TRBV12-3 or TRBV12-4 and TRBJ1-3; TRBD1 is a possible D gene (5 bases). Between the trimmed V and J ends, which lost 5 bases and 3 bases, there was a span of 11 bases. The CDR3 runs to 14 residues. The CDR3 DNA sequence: TGTGCCAGCAGTCCCAAGGGGTATGGAAACACCATATATTTT. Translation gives CASSPKGYGNTIYF.

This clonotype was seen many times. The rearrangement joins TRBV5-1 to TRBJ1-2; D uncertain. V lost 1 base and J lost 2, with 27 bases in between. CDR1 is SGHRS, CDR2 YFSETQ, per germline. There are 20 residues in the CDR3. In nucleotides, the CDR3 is TGCGCCAGCAGCTTGACCGGAGATAGCGCCGATTTATGGTCCAACTATGGCTACACCTTC. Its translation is CASSLTGDSADLWSNYGYTF.

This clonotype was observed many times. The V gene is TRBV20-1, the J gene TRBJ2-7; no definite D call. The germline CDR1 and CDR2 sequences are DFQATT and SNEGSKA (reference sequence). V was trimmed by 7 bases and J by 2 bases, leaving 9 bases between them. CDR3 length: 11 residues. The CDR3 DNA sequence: TGCAGTGTTGGAGCAGCCTACGAGCAGTACTTC. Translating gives CSVGAAYEQYF.

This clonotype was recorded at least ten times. The CDR3 protein is CASSQWAGSFNEQFF. The DNA of the CDR3 is TGCGCCAGCAGCCAATGGGCGGGAAGTTTCAATGAGCAGTTCTTC. The rearrangement uses TRBV4-3 and TRBJ2-1, with a tentative D call TRBD2 (6 bases). The CDR3 runs to 15 residues. Germline CDR1 reads LGHNA; CDR2 reads YSLEER. Deletions cut 2 bases from V and 6 bases from J, with 14 bases between.

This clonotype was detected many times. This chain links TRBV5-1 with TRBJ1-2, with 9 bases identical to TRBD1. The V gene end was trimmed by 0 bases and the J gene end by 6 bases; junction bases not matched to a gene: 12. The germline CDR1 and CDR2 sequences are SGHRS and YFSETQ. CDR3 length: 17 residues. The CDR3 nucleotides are TGCGCCAGCAGCTTGGGGGGACAGGGTTCGGATTCGGATGGCTACACCTTC. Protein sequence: CASSLGGQGSDSDGYTF.

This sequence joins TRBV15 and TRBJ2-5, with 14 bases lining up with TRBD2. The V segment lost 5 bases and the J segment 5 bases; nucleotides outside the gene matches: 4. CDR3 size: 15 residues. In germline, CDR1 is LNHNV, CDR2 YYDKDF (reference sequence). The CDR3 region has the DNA TGTGCCACCAGCCGAGGGACTAGCGGGAGTGAGACCCAGTACTTC. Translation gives CATSRGTSGSETQYF.

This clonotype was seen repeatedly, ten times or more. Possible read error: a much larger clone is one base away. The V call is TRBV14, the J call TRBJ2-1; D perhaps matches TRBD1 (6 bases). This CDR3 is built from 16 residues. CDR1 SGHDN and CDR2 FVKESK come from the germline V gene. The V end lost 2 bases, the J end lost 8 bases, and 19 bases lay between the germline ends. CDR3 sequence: CASSQSLEQGLDEQFF. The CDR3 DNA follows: TGTGCCAGCAGCCAATCCCTAGAACAGGGTCTGGATGAGCAGTTCTTC.

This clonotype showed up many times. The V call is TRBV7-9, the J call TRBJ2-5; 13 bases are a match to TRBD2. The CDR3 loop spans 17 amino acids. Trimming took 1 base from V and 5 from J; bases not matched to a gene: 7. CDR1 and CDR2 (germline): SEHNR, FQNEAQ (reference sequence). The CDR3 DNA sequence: TGTGCCAGCAGCTTAGGGACTAGCGGGAGTTCGGGGGAGACCCAGTACTTC. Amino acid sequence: CASSLGTSGSSGETQYF.